These 28 T cell receptor beta chains were all obtained from the same sample, sequenced in a study of vaccination effects on CD4 cells after COVID-19. Their antigens remain unidentified. Here immunoSEQ multiplex PCR was the method, and the copy in TCRdb shows in-frame clones only, minus some. The table shows approximately 40,000 clones, with under 75% occurring only once. Pools of viral peptides were used by the ViraFEST assay to expand antigen-specific CD4+ T cells ahead of sequencing. Scientists isolated CD4+ T cells after a roughly 10-day culture period ended. Vaccine recipients, nucleocapsid antibody negative, had no prior SARS-CoV-2 infection. The source material was CD4+ T cells from PBMCs cultured with SARS-CoV-2 spike peptides, sampled before COVID-19 vaccination. The receptors here all came from a human donor who received a COVID-19 vaccine.

The gene calls are TRBV29-1 and TRBJ1-1; TRBD1 matches at 7 bases. Germline CDR1 SQVTM, CDR2 ANQGSEA. The junction had 3 bases not matched to a gene; V was cut back by 5 bases and J by 0 bases. The CDR3 totals 13 residues. The CDR3 coding sequence is TGCAGCGTTCAGGGGGTGCTGAACACTGAAGCTTTCTTT. As protein: CSVQGVLNTEAFF.

This chain links TRBV30 with TRBJ2-3; 8 bases match TRBD2. From germline, CDR1 is GTSNPN and CDR2 SVGIG (reference sequence). The CDR3 covers 18 residues. Trimming took 1 base from V and 1 from J; bases not matched to a gene: 13. CDR3 in DNA: TGTGCCTGGAGTGAAGGGGGGTTTAGCGGGAAACGCACAGATACGCAGTATTTT. As protein: CAWSEGGFSGKRTDTQYF. Filled out from reference TRBV30 and TRBJ2-3, the complete variable domain reads SQTIHQWPATLVQPVGSPLSLECTVEGTSNPNLYWYRQAAGRGLQLLFYSVGIGQISSEVPQNLSASRPQDRQFILSSKKLLLSDSGFYLCAWSEGGFSGKRTDTQYFGPGTRLTVL.

The table lists this clone with a few counts. The rearrangement joins TRBV3-1 (or the pseudogene TRBV3-2) to TRBJ1-6, with 9 bases identical to TRBD1. The germline V gene has CDR1 LGHDT and CDR2 YNNKEL (reference sequence). V was clipped by 6 bases and J by 7 bases; unmatched bases: 10. The CDR3 runs to 16 residues. The DNA for the CDR3 is TGTGCCAGCAGTCGGGACAGGGCTTCCCTAAATTCACCCCTCCACTTT. The encoded protein is CASSRDRASLNSPLHF.

This rearrangement joins TRBV11-3 to TRBJ1-6; 7 bases are shared with TRBD1. Per the germline V gene, CDR1 is SGHNT and CDR2 is YENEEA. The CDR3 is made up of 14 amino acids. Germline trimming cut 5 bases from V and 10 bases from J; bases unmatched to any gene: 8. The CDR3 DNA reads TGTGCCAGCAGCCGAGGGGGCTTTAAATCACCCCTCCACTTT. It yields the protein CASSRGGFKSPLHF.

Only a few counts were recorded for this clone. V and J are TRBV2 and TRBJ2-1; no reliable D call. Looked up from germline, CDR1 is SNHLY and CDR2 is FYNNEI. V was clipped by 2 bases and J by 0 bases, with 11 bases between them. The CDR3 runs to 16 residues. The CDR3 protein is CASSELSVSSYNEQFF. In nucleotides, the CDR3 is TGTGCCAGCAGTGAATTATCTGTGAGCTCCTACAATGAGCAGTTCTTC.

The chain links TRBV30 to TRBJ1-2, with a weak D call TRBD1 (5 bases). V was shortened by 2 bases and J by 4 bases, with 11 bases between the two germline ends. CDR1 is GTSNPN, CDR2 SVGIG, per germline (reference sequence). CDR3 length: 13 residues. The CDR3 DNA reads as TGTGCCTGGAGTACGGGACCGATCTATGGCTACACCTTC. Protein sequence: CAWSTGPIYGYTF. Variable domain in full (rest from reference TRBV30 and TRBJ1-2): SQTIHQWPATLVQPVGSPLSLECTVEGTSNPNLYWYRQAAGRGLQLLFYSVGIGQISSEVPQNLSASRPQDRQFILSSKKLLLSDSGFYLCAWSTGPIYGYTFGSGTRLTVV.

This chain connects TRBV29-1 to TRBJ2-5; TRBD1 is a possible D gene (5 bases). This CDR3 region has 13 residues. CDR1 SQVTM and CDR2 ANQGSEA come from the germline V gene. V lost 4 bases and J 4 bases, leaving 13 bases between the germline ends. Here the CDR3 DNA reads TGCAGCGTTGGGGCCAGGGTGACAGAGACCCAGTACTTC. Encoded protein: CSVGARVTETQYF.

V gene TRBV7-2 combines with J gene TRBJ2-7, with TRBD1 matching over 9 bases. V lost 3 bases, J lost 4 bases, and 10 bases stayed unmatched. CDR1 is SGHTA and CDR2 is FQGNSA in the germline V gene. The CDR3 is 16 amino acids. CDR3 bases: TGTGCCAGCAGCTTGATAACCGGGACAGGGCAGTACGAGCAGTACTTC. This encodes CASSLITGTGQYEQYF.

Note on this clone: This sample includes further DNA sequences coding for the same CDR3. This sequence joins TRBV18 and TRBJ1-2; D not resolved. The V end lost 3 bases, the J end lost 8 bases, and 13 bases lay between the germline ends. Germline lookup yields CDR1 KGHSH and CDR2 LQKENI. CDR3 length equals 13 residues. CDR3 amino acids: CASSPSDSRGYTF. The DNA of the CDR3 is TGTGCCAGCTCACCTTCCGACTCGAGGGGCTACACCTTC.

J is TRBJ1-5 and V is TRBV5-1; 8 bases are shared with TRBD1. V lost 4 bases, J lost 7 bases, and 7 bases stayed unmatched. Germline-derived CDR1 and CDR2 are SGHRS and YFSETQ. CDR3 length equals 14 residues. The CDR3 is CASSSGQGGQPQHF. The CDR3 coding sequence is TGCGCCAGCAGCAGCGGACAGGGTGGGCAGCCCCAGCATTTT. The full variable domain, its missing parts supplied by reference TRBV5-1 and TRBJ1-5, is KAGVTQTPRYLIKTRGQQVTLSCSPISGHRSVSWYQQTPGQGLQFLFEYFSETQRNKGNFPGRFSGRQFSNSRSEMNVSTLELGDSALYLCASSSGQGGQPQHFGDGTRLSIL.

The J gene is TRBJ1-2, the V gene TRBV30; TRBD1 matches 9 bases. Germline loops: CDR1 GTSNPN, CDR2 SVGIG (reference sequence). Trimming removed 8 bases from V and 4 bases from J; junction bases left unmatched: 5. CDR3 size: 12 residues. CDR3 in DNA: TGTGCCGGGACAGGGAGCGGCTATGGCTACACCTTC. Translating it yields CAGTGSGYGYTF.

Written as DNA, the CDR3 is TGTGCCATCAGTGAAAGCCTAGCTCAGGAGACCCAGTACTTC. Translated: CAISESLAQETQYF. This sequence joins TRBV10-3 and TRBJ2-5; tentative D call: TRBD2 (5 bases). The CDR3 has 14 amino acids. In germline, CDR1 is ENHRY, CDR2 SYGVKD. The V and J ends lost 3 bases and 5 bases respectively, with 13 bases between them.

This clone was observed a single time. The rearrangement joins TRBV6-5 to TRBJ1-1, with D possibly being TRBD1 (5 bases). The CDR3 has 14 residues. The V gene lost 2 bases and the J gene lost 1 base, with 8 bases spanning the gap. Germline V CDR1 and CDR2: MNHEY, SVGAGI. CDR3: CASSYPGQNTEAFF. As DNA, the CDR3 is TGTGCCAGCAGTTACCCCGGACAGAACACTGAAGCTTTCTTT.

The chain combines TRBV7-9 with TRBJ2-3; D tentatively reads TRBD1 or TRBD2 (5 bases each). This CDR3 comprises 14 residues. Between the trimmed V and J ends, which lost 4 bases and 8 bases, there was a span of 16 bases. CDR1 is SEHNR, CDR2 FQNEAQ, per germline (reference sequence). CDR3 protein: CASSSGTSTVTQYF. As DNA, the CDR3 is TGTGCCAGCAGCTCCGGGACCTCCACCGTTACGCAGTATTTT. Complete variable domain (other parts from reference TRBV7-9 and TRBJ2-3): DTGVSQNPRHKITKRGQNVTFRCDPISEHNRLYWYRQTLGQGPEFLTYFQNEAQLEKSRLLSDRFSAERPKGSFSTLEIQRTEQGDSAMYLCASSSGTSTVTQYFGPGTRLTVL.

This clone has only one observation. The V and J genes are TRBV27 and TRBJ2-7; possible D gene TRBD1, 6 bases. The CDR3 sequence is 14 residues long. From germline, CDR1 is MNHEY and CDR2 SMNVEV (reference sequence). The ends were cut back, 6 bases at V and 5 bases at J, with 17 bases in the middle. CDR3 DNA: TGTGCCAGCAGAACGGTCAGGGGTTATAACGAGCAGTACTTC. It encodes CASRTVRGYNEQYF.

This chain uses TRBV28 with TRBJ1-2; 11 positions match TRBD1. The germline V gene encodes CDR1 MDHEN and CDR2 SYDVKM. The CDR3 totals 16 residues. V shed 5 bases, J shed 7 bases, and the junction held 12 bases outside the gene matches. The CDR3 nucleotides read TGTGCCAGCAGTCAACTGTCCGGGACAGGGGGGGGTGGCTACACCTTC. Residues: CASSQLSGTGGGGYTF.

CDR3 DNA sequence: TGTGCCAGCTCACCCGGGGTCCCCGAGACCCAGTACTTC. Translating gives CASSPGVPETQYF. V and J are TRBV18 and TRBJ2-5; D is possibly TRBD2 (5 bases). There are 13 residues in the CDR3. Per germline, CDR1 KGHSH and CDR2 LQKENI. V lost 3 bases to trimming and J lost 5 bases, with 10 bases between them.

This rearrangement joins TRBV18 to TRBJ2-7, with TRBD1 identical over 7 bases. CDR1 KGHSH and CDR2 LQKENI come from the germline V gene. Trimming at V came to 4 bases and at J to 3 bases, leaving 6 bases not matched to a gene. CDR3 length: 14 amino acids. The CDR3 DNA follows: TGTGCCAGCTCACGACGGGACAGCGTCTACGAGCAGTACTTC. The encoded protein is CASSRRDSVYEQYF.

This chain links TRBV12-3 or TRBV12-4 with TRBJ1-4; weak D call: TRBD1 (6 bases). V shed 5 bases and J shed 7 bases, with 11 bases lying between them. This CDR3 contains 13 residues. In DNA, the CDR3 is TGTGCCAGCAGTACAGGGACTGGTGAAAAACTGTTTTTT. Encoded protein: CASSTGTGEKLFF.

The count of this clone is one. The chain links TRBV19 to TRBJ1-4; 8 nucleotides line up with TRBD1. Germline V gives CDR1 LNHDA, CDR2 SQIVND (reference sequence). The CDR3 contains 17 residues. V was pared by 6 bases and J by 8 bases, with 17 bases of the junction left unmatched. The chain's CDR3 is CASRPGQVGRLGEKLFF. For the CDR3, the DNA is TGTGCCAGTAGGCCGGGACAGGTGGGGCGACTGGGAGAAAAACTGTTTTTT.

CDR3 loop: CASSNGERGSYEQYF. The CDR3, as DNA: TGTGCCAGCAGCAATGGGGAAAGAGGGTCCTACGAGCAGTACTTC. This chain connects TRBV21-1 to TRBJ2-7; the table's TRBD2 call for D was not verified on the DNA. TRBV21-1 is listed as a pseudogene. The CDR3 has 15 amino acids.

This clone was seen just once. The rearrangement uses TRBV11-2 and TRBJ2-4, with 10 bases aligning to TRBD2. The CDR3 has 18 residues. The junction had 9 bases not matched to a gene; V was cut back by 4 bases and J by 0 bases. The V gene's germline CDR1 is SGHAT and CDR2 FQNNGV. The CDR3 sequence is CASSSNPGLAVAKNIQYF. The CDR3 nucleotides are TGTGCCAGCAGCTCGAACCCCGGACTAGCGGTAGCCAAAAACATTCAGTACTTC.

CDR3 sequence: CASSYGQGATVAYEQYF. CDR3 in DNA: TGTGCCAGCAGCTACGGACAGGGGGCGACGGTAGCCTACGAGCAGTACTTC. The chain links TRBV7-8 to TRBJ2-7, with TRBD1 identical over 11 bases. Germline CDR1 is SGHVS and CDR2 is FQNEAQ. CDR3 length: 17 residues. The V and J ends lost 4 bases and 2 bases, in that order; junction bases with no gene match: 10.

The rearrangement uses TRBV2 and TRBJ1-4, with 7 positions matching TRBD1. Per the germline V gene, CDR1 is SNHLY and CDR2 is FYNNEI. There are 16 residues in the CDR3. The V gene end was trimmed by 6 bases and the J gene end by 4 bases; junction bases not matched to a gene: 11. Here the CDR3 reads CASRRWVDRINEKLFF. The DNA of the CDR3 is TGTGCCAGCAGACGATGGGTGGACAGGATTAATGAAAAACTGTTTTTT. The full variable domain, its missing parts supplied by reference TRBV2 and TRBJ1-4, is EPEVTQTPSHQVTQMGQEVILRCVPISNHLYFYWYRQILGQKVEFLVSFYNNEISEKSEIFDDQFSVERPDGSNFTLKIRSTKLEDSAMYFCASRRWVDRINEKLFFGSGTQLSVL.

In its sample, this clone was seen a few times. The chain couples TRBV28 to TRBJ1-2, with D perhaps matching TRBD1 (5 bases). V lost 2 bases to trimming and J lost 8 bases, with 24 bases between them. From germline, CDR1 is MDHEN and CDR2 SYDVKM. This CDR3 region has 17 residues. CDR3 amino acids: CASSLKGTRRSSGGYTF. The CDR3 nucleotides are TGTGCCAGCAGTTTAAAAGGGACCAGAAGAAGTTCGGGAGGCTACACCTTC.

This clone was found a few times. The gene calls are TRBV5-1 and TRBJ1-6, with a tentative D call TRBD1 (5 bases). The V and J ends lost 4 bases and 5 bases respectively, with 19 bases between them. Germline assignment: CDR1 SGHRS and CDR2 YFSETQ. The CDR3 has 17 residues. The CDR3 loop reads CASSVLAMGRNNSPLHF. The CDR3 DNA follows: TGCGCCAGCAGCGTGTTGGCGATGGGACGAAATAATTCACCCCTCCACTTT.

This clone was seen more than once but under ten times. The chain couples TRBV6-5 to TRBJ1-5, with D unresolved. There are 12 residues in the CDR3. Looked up from germline, CDR1 is MNHEY and CDR2 is SVGAGI. Trimming shortened V by 4 bases and J by 7 bases, and 8 bases separated the two germline ends. CDR3 sequence (DNA): TGTGCCAGCAGTTTTCGAGGGCAGCCCCAGCATTTT. It codes for CASSFRGQPQHF.

The V call is TRBV19, the J call TRBJ1-1; TRBD1 matches at 7 bases. This CDR3 region has 15 residues. Trimming at V came to 3 bases and at J to 4 bases, leaving 8 bases not matched to a gene. Germline V lookup: CDR1 LNHDA, CDR2 SQIVND (reference sequence). The CDR3 loop reads CASSISTGTGTEAFF. The CDR3 DNA sequence: TGTGCCAGTAGTATTTCGACAGGGACGGGCACTGAAGCTTTCTTT.